Listed below are T cell receptor beta chains from one sample, sequenced in a study of T-cell memory formation after mild COVID-19. Using its own MiXCR run on the 5' RACE reads, TCRdb lists one record per CDR3 protein. The sample lists 170,000 or so distinct CDR3 sequences, roughly a fifth occurring once. Sequenced input: PBMCs or a T cell subset sorted from them (not recorded which). These receptors originate from an adult woman who had mild COVID-19 (a few samples of this study predate the infection). Cell type and time point are not known. Both conserved end residues are part of each CDR3. Each record gives: J gene, clone size, V gene, D gene, CDR3 DNA, CDR3 protein. D genes are given only for firm matches. For some rows the clone size is stated as once, few or many, or as a class when expanded; others skip it.

j_gene: TRBJ2-5
abundance: -
v_gene: TRBV5-1
d_gene: -
CDR3nt: TGCGCCAGCAGCCTCGGAGAACTAGCTTTGGAGACCCAGTACTTC
CDR3aa: CASSLGELALETQYF

j_gene: TRBJ2-7
abundance: -
v_gene: TRBV3-1
d_gene: -
CDR3nt: TGTGCCAGCAGCTGGGGACCCTACTACGAGCAGTACTTC
CDR3aa: CASSWGPYYEQYF

j_gene: TRBJ2-1
abundance: few
v_gene: TRBV29-1
d_gene: -
CDR3nt: TGCAGCGTAGAGGTGATCAATGAGCAGTTCTTC
CDR3aa: CSVEVINEQFF

j_gene: TRBJ2-2
abundance: few
v_gene: TRBV6-1
d_gene: -
CDR3nt: TGTGCCAGCAGTGAAGCGCCAGGGTGGACCGGGGAGCTGTTTTTT
CDR3aa: CASSEAPGWTGELFF

j_gene: TRBJ2-3
abundance: -
v_gene: TRBV24-1
d_gene: -
CDR3nt: TGTGCCACCAGTGACTTGACAGAAGATACGCAGTATTTT
CDR3aa: CATSDLTEDTQYF

j_gene: TRBJ2-5
abundance: -
v_gene: TRBV12-3/TRBV12-4
d_gene: TRBD1
CDR3nt: TGTGCCAGCAGTCAGACAGGGGAAGAGACCCAGTACTTC
CDR3aa: CASSQTGEETQYF

j_gene: TRBJ2-5
abundance: -
v_gene: TRBV9
d_gene: -
CDR3nt: TGTGCCAGCAGCGTAGGGGGCAGGGAGACCCAGTACTTC
CDR3aa: CASSVGGRETQYF

j_gene: TRBJ2-5
abundance: few
v_gene: TRBV5-1
d_gene: TRBD1
CDR3nt: TGCGCCAGCAGCCTGGGGACAGCCACTCGGGAGACCCAGTACTTC
CDR3aa: CASSLGTATRETQYF

j_gene: TRBJ1-1
abundance: -
v_gene: TRBV7-9
d_gene: -
CDR3nt: TGTGCCAGCAGCTTACCGGGGGCGGGGATGAACACTGAAGCTTTCTTT
CDR3aa: CASSLPGAGMNTEAFF

j_gene: TRBJ1-6
abundance: -
v_gene: TRBV7-8
d_gene: -
CDR3nt: TGTGCCAGCCGGAAAGACAGGACCAATAATTCACCCCTCCACTTT
CDR3aa: CASRKDRTNNSPLHF

j_gene: TRBJ2-7
abundance: few
v_gene: TRBV19
d_gene: -
CDR3nt: TGTGCCAGTAGTATGGAGGTGCAGTACTTC
CDR3aa: CASSMEVQYF

j_gene: TRBJ2-5
abundance: -
v_gene: TRBV20-1
d_gene: -
CDR3nt: TGCAGTGCTAGAGATCTCAGGCAGATTGGGGAGACCCAGTACTTC
CDR3aa: CSARDLRQIGETQYF

j_gene: TRBJ1-1
abundance: -
v_gene: TRBV4-1
d_gene: -
CDR3nt: TGCGCCAGCAGCCAAGAGGTTTATGGGAACACTGAAGCTTTCTTT
CDR3aa: CASSQEVYGNTEAFF

j_gene: TRBJ1-1
abundance: few
v_gene: TRBV9
d_gene: TRBD1
CDR3nt: TGTGCCAGCAGCGTATCCGGGACAGAACACACTGAAGCTTTCTTT
CDR3aa: CASSVSGTEHTEAFF

j_gene: TRBJ1-1
abundance: few
v_gene: TRBV5-1
d_gene: -
CDR3nt: TGCGCCAGCCAGGGAGGTACTGAAGCTTTCTTT
CDR3aa: CASQGGTEAFF

j_gene: TRBJ1-1
abundance: -
v_gene: TRBV11-2
d_gene: -
CDR3nt: TGTGCCAGCAGCTTAGGGGGGAAGGTCCCTACTGAAGCTTTCTTT
CDR3aa: CASSLGGKVPTEAFF

j_gene: TRBJ2-1
abundance: -
v_gene: TRBV7-9
d_gene: -
CDR3nt: TGTGCCAGCAGCCACACTCTCAATGAGCAGTTCTTC
CDR3aa: CASSHTLNEQFF

j_gene: TRBJ1-2
abundance: few
v_gene: TRBV24-1
d_gene: -
CDR3nt: TGTGCCACATTTGGACAGAATGGCGGCTACACCTTC
CDR3aa: CATFGQNGGYTF

j_gene: TRBJ2-1
abundance: few
v_gene: TRBV4-1
d_gene: -
CDR3nt: TGCGCCAGCAGCCAACCTACCGGGACAGAGCAGTTCTTC
CDR3aa: CASSQPTGTEQFF

j_gene: TRBJ2-5
abundance: -
v_gene: TRBV28
d_gene: TRBD2
CDR3nt: TGTGCCAGCGACTCACGGACTAGCGGGGGGCAAGAGACCCAGTACTTC
CDR3aa: CASDSRTSGGQETQYF

j_gene: TRBJ2-5
abundance: few
v_gene: TRBV12-3/TRBV12-4
d_gene: -
CDR3nt: TGTGCCAGCAGCTGGGTAGGGTTGCAAGAGACCCAGTACTTC
CDR3aa: CASSWVGLQETQYF

j_gene: TRBJ2-1
abundance: many
v_gene: TRBV7-9
d_gene: -
CDR3nt: TGTGCCAGCAGCCCCCCCAGGAAGGACAACGCCGAGTTCTTC
CDR3aa: CASSPPRKDNAEFF

j_gene: TRBJ2-2
abundance: -
v_gene: TRBV12-3/TRBV12-4
d_gene: TRBD1
CDR3nt: TGTGCCAGCAGTCCGACAGGGTTCTATACCGGGGAGCTGTTTTTT
CDR3aa: CASSPTGFYTGELFF

j_gene: TRBJ2-7
abundance: -
v_gene: TRBV4-3
d_gene: -
CDR3nt: TGCGCCAGCAGCCAAGATCTAAGGACTCCCTCCTACGAGCAGTACTTC
CDR3aa: CASSQDLRTPSYEQYF

j_gene: TRBJ2-1
abundance: once
v_gene: TRBV7-3
d_gene: TRBD2
CDR3nt: TGTGCCAGCAGCTTAAGTCGGCGCGGGGGCTACAATGAGCAGTTCTTC
CDR3aa: CASSLSRRGGYNEQFF

j_gene: TRBJ2-7
abundance: few
v_gene: TRBV11-3
d_gene: TRBD1
CDR3nt: TGTGCCAGCAGCCTCCCCAGGGGGCTAAGCTCCTACGAGCAGTACTTC
CDR3aa: CASSLPRGLSSYEQYF

j_gene: TRBJ2-3
abundance: few
v_gene: TRBV9
d_gene: TRBD1
CDR3nt: TGTGCCAGCAGCGCCCAGGGGGCCGGAGCAGATACGCAGTATTTT
CDR3aa: CASSAQGAGADTQYF

j_gene: TRBJ1-2
abundance: -
v_gene: TRBV19
d_gene: -
CDR3nt: TGTGCCAGTAGTGAACTAGGGGGCTACACCTTC
CDR3aa: CASSELGGYTF

j_gene: TRBJ2-1
abundance: -
v_gene: TRBV4-1
d_gene: TRBD2
CDR3nt: TGCGCCAGCAGCGTAGAACTAGCGGGGGGAAGTGAGCAGTTCTTC
CDR3aa: CASSVELAGGSEQFF

j_gene: TRBJ2-7
abundance: few
v_gene: TRBV7-3
d_gene: -
CDR3nt: TGTGCCAGCAGCCCTTCCACCGGGGATTACGAGCAGTACTTC
CDR3aa: CASSPSTGDYEQYF

j_gene: TRBJ2-7
abundance: -
v_gene: TRBV5-5
d_gene: -
CDR3nt: TGTGCCAGCAGCTTGCAACTAGCCTACGAGCAGTACTTC
CDR3aa: CASSLQLAYEQYF

j_gene: TRBJ2-7
abundance: -
v_gene: TRBV7-9
d_gene: -
CDR3nt: TGTGCCAGCACCACTCCTGGGTCCTACGAGCAGTACTTC
CDR3aa: CASTTPGSYEQYF

j_gene: TRBJ2-3
abundance: -
v_gene: TRBV5-1
d_gene: -
CDR3nt: TGCGCCAGCCAGTGGGGGGATGATAGCACAGATACGCAGTATTTT
CDR3aa: CASQWGDDSTDTQYF

j_gene: TRBJ2-3
abundance: -
v_gene: TRBV9
d_gene: -
CDR3nt: TGTGCCAGCAGCCGCGGCGGCGATAGGGATACGCAGTATTTT
CDR3aa: CASSRGGDRDTQYF

j_gene: TRBJ2-5
abundance: -
v_gene: TRBV2
d_gene: -
CDR3nt: TGTGCCAGTCTCGGGGCTGGAGAAGAGACCCAGTACTTC
CDR3aa: CASLGAGEETQYF

j_gene: TRBJ2-7
abundance: few
v_gene: TRBV7-9
d_gene: -
CDR3nt: TGTGCCAGCAGCTTAGCAGATGGCAGATTCTCCTACGAGCAGTACTTC
CDR3aa: CASSLADGRFSYEQYF

j_gene: TRBJ2-1
abundance: -
v_gene: TRBV5-1
d_gene: -
CDR3nt: TGCGCCAGCAGCTTGATGCGACTAGAATGGTCCTACAATGAGCAGTTCTTC
CDR3aa: CASSLMRLEWSYNEQFF

j_gene: TRBJ2-1
abundance: -
v_gene: TRBV7-6
d_gene: -
CDR3nt: TGTGCCAGCAGCTTAGCTCCGGCCGCCTACAATGAGCAGTTCTTC
CDR3aa: CASSLAPAAYNEQFF

j_gene: TRBJ1-1
abundance: -
v_gene: TRBV5-6
d_gene: -
CDR3nt: TGTGCCAGCAGCTTGGATGGGATCCTGAACACTGAAGCTTTCTTT
CDR3aa: CASSLDGILNTEAFF

j_gene: TRBJ2-7
abundance: few
v_gene: TRBV5-1
d_gene: TRBD1
CDR3nt: TGCGCCAGCAGCTTGGAGTTGGGACAGGTCTACGAGCAGTACTTC
CDR3aa: CASSLELGQVYEQYF

j_gene: TRBJ2-1
abundance: -
v_gene: TRBV12-3/TRBV12-4
d_gene: -
CDR3nt: TGTGCCAGCAGTTTAGGCACAGTGCAGTTCTTC
CDR3aa: CASSLGTVQFF

j_gene: TRBJ2-7
abundance: -
v_gene: TRBV5-1
d_gene: -
CDR3nt: TGCGCCAGCAGCCCCGTCCTGGTGGGGACACCATACGAGCAGTACTTC
CDR3aa: CASSPVLVGTPYEQYF